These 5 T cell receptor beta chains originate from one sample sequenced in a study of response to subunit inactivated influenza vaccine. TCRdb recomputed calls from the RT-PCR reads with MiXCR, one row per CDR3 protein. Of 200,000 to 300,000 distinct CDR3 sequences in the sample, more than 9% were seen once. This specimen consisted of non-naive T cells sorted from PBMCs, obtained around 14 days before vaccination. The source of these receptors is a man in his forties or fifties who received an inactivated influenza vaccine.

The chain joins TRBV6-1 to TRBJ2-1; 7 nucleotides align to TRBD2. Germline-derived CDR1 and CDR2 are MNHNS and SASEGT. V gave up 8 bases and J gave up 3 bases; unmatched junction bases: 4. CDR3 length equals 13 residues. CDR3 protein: CASSAGSYNEQFF. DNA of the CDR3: TGTGCCAGCTCAGCGGGAAGCTACAATGAGCAGTTCTTC.

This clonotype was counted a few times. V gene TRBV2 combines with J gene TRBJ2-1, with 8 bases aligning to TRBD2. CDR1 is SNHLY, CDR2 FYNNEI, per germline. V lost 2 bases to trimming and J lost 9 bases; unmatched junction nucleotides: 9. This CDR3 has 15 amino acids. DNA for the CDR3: TGTGCCAGCAGTGAATTAGGACTAGCCCACATTGAGCAGTTCTTC. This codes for CASSELGLAHIEQFF.

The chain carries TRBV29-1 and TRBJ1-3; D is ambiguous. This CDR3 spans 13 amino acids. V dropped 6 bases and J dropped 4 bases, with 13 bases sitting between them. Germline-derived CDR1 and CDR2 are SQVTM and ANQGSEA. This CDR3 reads CSVDPGAGNTIYF. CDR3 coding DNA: TGCAGCGTAGACCCGGGAGCCGGAAACACCATATATTTT.

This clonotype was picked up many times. The DNA for the CDR3 is TGTGCCAGCGGGGGGACTAGCGGGTACAATGAGCAGTTCTTC. Translation gives CASGGTSGYNEQFF. The rearrangement joins TRBV12-3 or TRBV12-4 to TRBJ2-1; 12 nucleotides match TRBD2. The CDR3 runs 14 residues. J gave up 4 bases and V 8 bases, and 3 bases lay outside the gene matches.

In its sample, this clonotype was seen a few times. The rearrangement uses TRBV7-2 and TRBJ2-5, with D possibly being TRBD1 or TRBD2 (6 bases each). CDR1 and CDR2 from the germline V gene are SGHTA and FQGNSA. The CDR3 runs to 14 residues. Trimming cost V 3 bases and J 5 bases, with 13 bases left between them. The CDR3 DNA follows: TGTGCCAGCAGCTTGGGGGGCTCCTTCGAGACCCAGTACTTC. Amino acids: CASSLGGSFETQYF. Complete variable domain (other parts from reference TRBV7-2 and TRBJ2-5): GAGVSQSPSNKVTEKGKDVELRCDPISGHTALYWYRQSLGQGLEFLIYFQGNSAPDKSGLPSDRFSAERTGGSVSTLTIQRTQQEDSAVYLCASSLGGSFETQYFGPGTRLLVL.